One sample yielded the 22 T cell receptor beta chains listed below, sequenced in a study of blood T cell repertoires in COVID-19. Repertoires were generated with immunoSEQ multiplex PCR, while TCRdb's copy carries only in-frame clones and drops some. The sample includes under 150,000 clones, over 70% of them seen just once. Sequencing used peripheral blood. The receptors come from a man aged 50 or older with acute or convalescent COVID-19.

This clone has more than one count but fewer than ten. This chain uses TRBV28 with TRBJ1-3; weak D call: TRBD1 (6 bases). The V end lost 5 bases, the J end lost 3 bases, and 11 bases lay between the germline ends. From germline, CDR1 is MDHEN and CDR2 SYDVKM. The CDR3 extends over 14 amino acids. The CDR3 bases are TGTGCCAGCAGTGCACAGGGATATGGAAACACCATATATTTT. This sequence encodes CASSAQGYGNTIYF.

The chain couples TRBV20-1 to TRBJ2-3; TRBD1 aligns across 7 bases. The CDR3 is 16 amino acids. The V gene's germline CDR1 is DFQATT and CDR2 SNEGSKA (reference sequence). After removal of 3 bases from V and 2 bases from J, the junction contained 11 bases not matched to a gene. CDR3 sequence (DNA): TGCAGTGCTAGTTCGCCGACAGGGAGAATCACAGATACGCAGTATTTT. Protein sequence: CSASSPTGRITDTQYF.

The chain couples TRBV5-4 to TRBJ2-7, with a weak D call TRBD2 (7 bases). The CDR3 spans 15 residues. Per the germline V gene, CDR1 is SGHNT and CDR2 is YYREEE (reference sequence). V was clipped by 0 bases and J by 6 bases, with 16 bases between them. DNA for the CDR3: TGTGCCAGCAGCTTGGTTTTTTGGGGAGGGGGCGAGCAGTACGTC. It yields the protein CASSLVFWGGGEQYV.

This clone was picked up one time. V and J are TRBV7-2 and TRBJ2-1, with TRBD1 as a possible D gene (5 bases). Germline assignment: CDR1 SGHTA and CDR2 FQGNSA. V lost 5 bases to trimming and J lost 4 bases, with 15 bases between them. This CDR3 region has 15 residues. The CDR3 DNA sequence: TGTGCCAGCAGCGTGGATAGGGGCTCTTACAATGAGCAGTTCTTC. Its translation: CASSVDRGSYNEQFF. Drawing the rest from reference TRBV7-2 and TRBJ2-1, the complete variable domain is GAGVSQSPSNKVTEKGKDVELRCDPISGHTALYWYRQSLGQGLEFLIYFQGNSAPDKSGLPSDRFSAERTGGSVSTLTIQRTQQEDSAVYLCASSVDRGSYNEQFFGPGTRLTVL.

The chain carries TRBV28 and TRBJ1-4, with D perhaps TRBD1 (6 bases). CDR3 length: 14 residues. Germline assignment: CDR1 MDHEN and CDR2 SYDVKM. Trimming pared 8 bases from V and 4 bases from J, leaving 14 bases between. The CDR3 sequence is CASRTQGINEKLFF. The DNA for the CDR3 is TGTGCCAGCCGTACTCAGGGGATTAATGAAAAACTGTTTTTT.

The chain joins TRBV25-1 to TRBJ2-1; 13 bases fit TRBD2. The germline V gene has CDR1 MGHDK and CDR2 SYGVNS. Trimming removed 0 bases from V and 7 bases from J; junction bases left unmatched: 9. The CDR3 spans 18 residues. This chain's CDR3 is CASSEYRPPGLAGNEQFF. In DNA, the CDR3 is TGTGCCAGCAGTGAATACCGACCACCGGGACTAGCGGGGAATGAGCAGTTCTTC. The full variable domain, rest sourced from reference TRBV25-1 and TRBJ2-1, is EADIYQTPRYLVIGTGKKITLECSQTMGHDKMYWYQQDPGMELHLIHYSYGVNSTEKGDLSSESTVSRIRTEHFPLTLESARPSHTSQYLCASSEYRPPGLAGNEQFFGPGTRLTVL.

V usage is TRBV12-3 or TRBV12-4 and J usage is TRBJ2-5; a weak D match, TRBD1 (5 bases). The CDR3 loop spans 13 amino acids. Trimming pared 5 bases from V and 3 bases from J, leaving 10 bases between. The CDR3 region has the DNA TGTGCCAGCAGTATGACAGAGAAAGAGACCCAGTACTTC. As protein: CASSMTEKETQYF.

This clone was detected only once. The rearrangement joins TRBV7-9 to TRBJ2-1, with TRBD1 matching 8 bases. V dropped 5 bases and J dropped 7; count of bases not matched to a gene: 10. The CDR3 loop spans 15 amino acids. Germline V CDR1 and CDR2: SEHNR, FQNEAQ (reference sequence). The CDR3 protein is CASSPIDRGGNEQFF. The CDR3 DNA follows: TGTGCCAGCAGCCCAATAGACAGGGGCGGAAATGAGCAGTTCTTC.

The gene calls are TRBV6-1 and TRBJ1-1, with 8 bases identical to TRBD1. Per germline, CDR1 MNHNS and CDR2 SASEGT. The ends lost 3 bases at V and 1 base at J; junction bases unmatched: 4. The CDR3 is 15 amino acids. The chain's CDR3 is CASSDDRGWNTEAFF. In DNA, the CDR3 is TGTGCCAGCAGTGACGACAGGGGATGGAACACTGAAGCTTTCTTT.

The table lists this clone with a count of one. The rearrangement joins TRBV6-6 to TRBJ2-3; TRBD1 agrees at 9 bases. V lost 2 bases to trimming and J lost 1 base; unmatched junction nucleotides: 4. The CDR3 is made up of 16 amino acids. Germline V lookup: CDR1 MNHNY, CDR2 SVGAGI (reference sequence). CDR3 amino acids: CASSYGGQGRTDTQYF. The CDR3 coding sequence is TGTGCCAGCAGTTACGGAGGACAGGGGCGCACAGATACGCAGTATTTT.

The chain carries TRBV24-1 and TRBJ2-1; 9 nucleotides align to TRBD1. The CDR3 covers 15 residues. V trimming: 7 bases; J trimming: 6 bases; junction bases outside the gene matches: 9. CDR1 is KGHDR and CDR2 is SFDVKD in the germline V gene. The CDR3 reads CATRAGTGYFNEQFF. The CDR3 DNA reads TGTGCCACCAGAGCCGGGACAGGGTATTTCAATGAGCAGTTCTTC.

CDR3 in amino acids: CATATVPYNSPLHF. CDR3 bases: TGTGCCACCGCGACAGTACCCTATAATTCACCCCTCCACTTT. This sequence joins TRBV19 and TRBJ1-6, with D possibly being TRBD1 (5 bases). The CDR3 runs to 14 residues. Germline CDR1 and CDR2: LNHDA and SQIVND (reference sequence). The V and J ends lost 10 bases and 2 bases respectively, with 12 bases between them.

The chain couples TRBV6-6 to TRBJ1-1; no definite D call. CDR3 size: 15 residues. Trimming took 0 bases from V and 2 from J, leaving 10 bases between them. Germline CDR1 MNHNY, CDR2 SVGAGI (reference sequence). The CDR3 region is CASSYSGGLNTEAFF. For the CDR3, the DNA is TGTGCCAGCAGTTACTCGGGTGGGCTCAACACTGAAGCTTTCTTT.

The CDR3 spells CASSNTGPYEQYF. Here the CDR3 DNA reads TGTGCCAGCAGCAACACAGGTCCCTACGAGCAGTACTTC. The genes are TRBV7-6 and TRBJ2-7, with TRBD1 as a possible D gene (5 bases). Trimming left V 5 bases short and J 2 bases short, with 10 bases between. In germline, CDR1 is SGHVS, CDR2 FNYEAQ. The CDR3 spans 13 residues.

The CDR3 sequence is CSANIAGEQFF. The CDR3 DNA reads as TGCAGTGCGAACATAGCGGGTGAGCAGTTCTTC. The chain has TRBV20-1 and TRBJ2-1, with 7 bases that match TRBD2. The CDR3 extends over 11 amino acids. CDR1 and CDR2 from the germline V gene are DFQATT and SNEGSKA (reference sequence). V lost 6 bases to trimming and J lost 9 bases; unmatched junction nucleotides: 5.

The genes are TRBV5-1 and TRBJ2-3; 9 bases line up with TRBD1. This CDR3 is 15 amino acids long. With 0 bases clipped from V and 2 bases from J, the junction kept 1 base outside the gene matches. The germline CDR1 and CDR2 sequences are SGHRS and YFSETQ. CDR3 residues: CASSLGDRDTDTQYF. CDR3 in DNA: TGCGCCAGCAGCTTGGGGGACAGGGACACAGATACGCAGTATTTT.

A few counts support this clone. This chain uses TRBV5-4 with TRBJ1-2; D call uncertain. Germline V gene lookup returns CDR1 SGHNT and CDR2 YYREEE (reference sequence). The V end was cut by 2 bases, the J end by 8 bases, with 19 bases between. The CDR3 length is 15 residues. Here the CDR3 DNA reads TGTGCCAGCAGCTTAAGCGGCACCACCCAAACCGGCTACACCTTC. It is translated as CASSLSGTTQTGYTF.

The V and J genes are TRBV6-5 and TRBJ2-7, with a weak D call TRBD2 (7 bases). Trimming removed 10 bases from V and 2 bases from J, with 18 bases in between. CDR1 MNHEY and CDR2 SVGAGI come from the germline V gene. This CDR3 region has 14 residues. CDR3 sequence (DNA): TGTGCCACCAATAGGGGGGGGTCGGCCTACGAGCAGTACTTC. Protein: CATNRGGSAYEQYF.

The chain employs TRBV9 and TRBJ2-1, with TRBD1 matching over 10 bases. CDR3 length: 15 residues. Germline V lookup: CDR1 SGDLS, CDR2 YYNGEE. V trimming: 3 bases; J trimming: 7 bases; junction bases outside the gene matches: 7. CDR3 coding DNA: TGTGCCAGCAGCGACACCGGGACAGGGGTTAATGAGCAGTTCTTC. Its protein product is CASSDTGTGVNEQFF.

In DNA form, the CDR3 reads TGTGCTAGTGGTTGGGCAGGGGGCCCAAATGGGACTGAAGCTTTCTTT. Amino acids: CASGWAGGPNGTEAFF. This chain links TRBV12-5 with TRBJ1-1; 8 bases are a match to TRBD1. Germline V CDR1 and CDR2: LGHNT, FRNRAP. Unmatched junction bases numbered 12, after V lost 4 bases and J lost 5 bases. This CDR3 region has 16 residues.

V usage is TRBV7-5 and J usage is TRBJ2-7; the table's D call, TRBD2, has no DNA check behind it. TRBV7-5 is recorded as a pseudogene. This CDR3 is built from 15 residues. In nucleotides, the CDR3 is TGTCCTAAGAGGGGGGGGCTAGCGGGTGCCGGCGAGCAGTACGTC. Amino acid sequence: CPKRGGLAGAGEQYV.

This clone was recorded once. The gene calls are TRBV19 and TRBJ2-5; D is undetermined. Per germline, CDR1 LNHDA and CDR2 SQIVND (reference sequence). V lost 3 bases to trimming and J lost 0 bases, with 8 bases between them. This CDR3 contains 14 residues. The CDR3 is CASSMRPDQETQYF. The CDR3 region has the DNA TGTGCCAGTAGTATGAGGCCAGACCAAGAGACCCAGTACTTC.